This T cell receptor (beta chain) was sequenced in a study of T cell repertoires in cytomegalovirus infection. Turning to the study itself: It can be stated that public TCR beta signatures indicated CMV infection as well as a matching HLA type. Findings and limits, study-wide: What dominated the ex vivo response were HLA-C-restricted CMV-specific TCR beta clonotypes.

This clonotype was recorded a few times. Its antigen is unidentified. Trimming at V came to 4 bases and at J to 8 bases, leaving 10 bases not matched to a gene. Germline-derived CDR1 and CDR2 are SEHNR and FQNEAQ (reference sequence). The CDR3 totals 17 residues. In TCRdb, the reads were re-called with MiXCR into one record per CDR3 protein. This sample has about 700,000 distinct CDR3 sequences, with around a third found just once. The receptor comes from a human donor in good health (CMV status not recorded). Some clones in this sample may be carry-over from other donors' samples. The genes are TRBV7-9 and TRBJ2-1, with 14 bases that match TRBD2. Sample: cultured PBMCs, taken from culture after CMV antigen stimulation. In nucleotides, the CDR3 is TGTGCCAGCAGCTCGCGCCTGGGACTAGCGGGGGTCGATGAGCAGTTCTTC. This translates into CASSSRLGLAGVDEQFF.